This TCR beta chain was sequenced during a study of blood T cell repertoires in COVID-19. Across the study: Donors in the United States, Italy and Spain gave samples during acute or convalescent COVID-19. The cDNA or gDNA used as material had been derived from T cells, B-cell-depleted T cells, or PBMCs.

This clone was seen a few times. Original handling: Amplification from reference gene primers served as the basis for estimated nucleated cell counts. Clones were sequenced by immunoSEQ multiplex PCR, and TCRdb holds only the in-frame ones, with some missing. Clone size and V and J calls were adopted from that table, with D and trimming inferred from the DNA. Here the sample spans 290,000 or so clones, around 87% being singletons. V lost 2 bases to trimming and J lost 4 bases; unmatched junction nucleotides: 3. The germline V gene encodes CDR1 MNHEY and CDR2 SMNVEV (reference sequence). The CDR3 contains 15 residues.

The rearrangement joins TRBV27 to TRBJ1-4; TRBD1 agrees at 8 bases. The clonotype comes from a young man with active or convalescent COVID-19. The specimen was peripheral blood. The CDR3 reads CASSLNRGYNEKLFF. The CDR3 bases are TGTGCCAGCAGTTTAAACAGGGGGTATAATGAAAAACTGTTTTTT. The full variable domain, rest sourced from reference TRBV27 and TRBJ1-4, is EAQVTQNPRYLITVTGKKLTVTCSQNMNHEYMSWYRQDPGLGLRQIYYSMNVEVTDKGDVPEGYKVSRKEKRNFPLILESPSPNQTSLYFCASSLNRGYNEKLFFGSGTQLSVL.